Below are 21 T cell receptor beta chains sequenced from a single sample in a study of radiotherapy plus CTLA-4 blockade in lung cancer. Here immunoSEQ multiplex PCR was the method, and the copy in TCRdb shows in-frame clones only, minus some. This sample has tens of thousands of clones; 80% to 90% occur once, and the top ten carry about 22%. The source material was peripheral blood, sampled from a patient treated with radiotherapy plus ipilimumab. The receptors come from a human donor with non-small cell lung cancer whose response to radiotherapy plus ipilimumab could not be evaluated.

V usage is TRBV10-3 and J usage is TRBJ2-3; 9 bases line up with TRBD1. The CDR3 totals 16 residues. The germline V gene encodes CDR1 ENHRY and CDR2 SYGVKD. Unmatched junction bases numbered 4, after V lost 2 bases and J lost 1 base. CDR3 in amino acids: CAISERDRVGTDTQYF. CDR3 nucleotide sequence: TGTGCCATCAGTGAGCGGGACAGGGTTGGCACAGATACGCAGTATTTT.

The chain couples TRBV20-1 to TRBJ1-1; 7 bases are shared with TRBD1. Germline CDR1 is DFQATT and CDR2 is SNEGSKA (reference sequence). The CDR3 totals 11 residues. V dropped 5 bases and J dropped 13; count of bases not matched to a gene: 10. In nucleotides, the CDR3 is TGCAGTGCTTGGGACAGCTCCGGGGTTTTCTTT. It yields the protein CSAWDSSGVFF.

The V and J genes are TRBV7-2 and TRBJ2-7; 7 bases map to TRBD2. V trimming: 2 bases; J trimming: 2 bases; junction bases outside the gene matches: 6. The germline V gene has CDR1 SGHTA and CDR2 FQGNSA. CDR3 length: 15 amino acids. The CDR3 loop reads CASSLTLAVAYEQYF. In nucleotides, the CDR3 is TGTGCCAGCAGCTTAACCCTAGCGGTCGCCTACGAGCAGTACTTC.

The genes are TRBV11-3 and TRBJ2-5, with 8 nucleotides matching TRBD1. CDR3 length: 14 amino acids. CDR1 and CDR2 from the germline V gene are SGHNT and YENEEA. Trimming removed 8 bases from V and 2 bases from J; junction bases left unmatched: 7. CDR3 loop: CASGPGQGQETQYF. For the CDR3, the DNA is TGTGCCAGCGGACCCGGACAGGGTCAAGAGACCCAGTACTTC.

The chain couples TRBV7-2 to TRBJ2-7; D gene ambiguous. The CDR3 loop spans 11 amino acids. The germline V and J ends were trimmed by 10 bases and 3 bases, with 10 bases remaining between them. Germline CDR1 reads SGHTA; CDR2 reads FQGNSA. The CDR3 nucleotides are TGTGCCACCGGGTCAAACTACGAGCAGTACTTC. The encoded protein is CATGSNYEQYF.

The chain combines TRBV7-9 with TRBJ2-5; D remains unclear. Deletions cut 5 bases from V and 5 bases from J, with 18 bases between. This CDR3 comprises 15 residues. CDR1 is SEHNR, CDR2 FQNEAQ, per germline (reference sequence). CDR3 coding DNA: TGTGCCAGCAGCCCCCTAGAGATTCTCGGTGAGACCCAGTACTTC. It translates to CASSPLEILGETQYF.

V gene TRBV19 combines with J gene TRBJ2-1, with a weak D call TRBD2 (6 bases). V lost 6 bases to trimming and J lost 9 bases, with 9 bases between them. Germline CDR1 and CDR2: LNHDA and SQIVND (reference sequence). The CDR3 consists of 11 residues. The CDR3 spells CASSPGLEQFF. DNA for the CDR3: TGTGCCAGTAGCCCGGGACTTGAGCAGTTCTTC. The full variable domain, in which reference TRBV19 and TRBJ2-1 provide the parts outside the CDR3, is DGGITQSPKYLFRKEGQNVTLSCEQNLNHDAMYWYRQDPGQGLRLIYYSQIVNDFQKGDIAEGYSVSREKKESFPLTVTSAQKNPTAFYLCASSPGLEQFFGPGTRLTVL.

The chain joins TRBV6-1 to TRBJ1-1; 9 bases agree with TRBD1. CDR3 size: 15 residues. Per germline, CDR1 MNHNS and CDR2 SASEGT. V shed 4 bases and J 4 bases; nucleotides not matched to a gene: 7. The CDR3 DNA reads as TGTGCCAGCAGTGCACCGACGACAGGGGGCACTGAAGCTTTCTTT. It yields the protein CASSAPTTGGTEAFF.

This clone came up once. The chain has TRBV7-9 and TRBJ2-5; weak D call: TRBD2 (5 bases). Trimming cost V 1 base and J 4 bases, with 10 bases left between them. Germline V gives CDR1 SEHNR, CDR2 FQNEAQ (reference sequence). The CDR3 totals 14 residues. The CDR3 DNA is TGTGCCAGCAGCTTAGACGACGGGGTAGAGACCCAGTACTTC. It is translated as CASSLDDGVETQYF.

The chain joins TRBV7-8 to TRBJ1-3; 9 bases fit TRBD1. The CDR3 is made up of 18 amino acids. V trimming: 2 bases; J trimming: 7 bases; junction bases outside the gene matches: 15. CDR1 and CDR2 from the germline V gene are SGHVS and FQNEAQ. CDR3: CASSLRATGGREGNTIYF. As DNA, the CDR3 is TGTGCCAGCAGCTTAAGGGCTACAGGGGGCCGTGAGGGGAACACCATATATTTT.

This clone has just one count. The chain joins TRBV6-5 to TRBJ2-3; 10 bases match TRBD2. Germline V gives CDR1 MNHEY, CDR2 SVGAGI. This CDR3 is built from 15 residues. Trimming cost V 4 bases and J 0 bases; bases outside gene matches: 1. CDR3 sequence: CASSSSGRSTDTQYF. DNA of the CDR3: TGTGCCAGCAGTTCTAGCGGGAGAAGCACAGATACGCAGTATTTT.

J is TRBJ1-2 and V is TRBV19; D gene uncertain. This CDR3 has 13 amino acids. Deletions cut 3 bases from V and 3 bases from J, with 8 bases between. Germline-derived CDR1 and CDR2 are LNHDA and SQIVND (reference sequence). CDR3 nucleotides: TGTGCCAGTAGTATCGGGTCTCACTATGGCTACACCTTC. Its translation is CASSIGSHYGYTF.

The chain has TRBV29-1 and TRBJ2-3, with 10 bases lining up with TRBD2. CDR1 and CDR2 from the germline V gene are SQVTM and ANQGSEA. This CDR3 comprises 13 residues. The V gene end was trimmed by 5 bases and the J gene end by 1 base; junction bases not matched to a gene: 0. The CDR3 DNA follows: TGCAGCGTTAGCGGGGGGGGCACAGATACGCAGTATTTT. Amino acids: CSVSGGGTDTQYF.

The genes are TRBV5-1 and TRBJ2-1; D is possibly TRBD1 (7 bases). Germline CDR1 reads SGHRS; CDR2 reads YFSETQ. Between the trimmed V and J ends, which lost 3 bases and 7 bases, there was a span of 20 bases. The CDR3 is made up of 16 amino acids. The CDR3 DNA is TGCGCCAGCAGCTCGTCCCAACGAGCAGGGGGGAATGAGCAGTTCTTC. Its protein product is CASSSSQRAGGNEQFF.

The chain recombines TRBV5-1 with TRBJ1-2, with 8 bases matching TRBD1. V trimming: 4 bases; J trimming: 8 bases; junction bases outside the gene matches: 7. Germline V gene sequence: CDR1 SGHRS, CDR2 YFSETQ. The length of the CDR3 is 13 residues. The CDR3 DNA is TGCGCCAGCAGCGTGACAGGGGATGAGGGCTACACCTTC. This sequence encodes CASSVTGDEGYTF.

The rearrangement joins TRBV5-8 to TRBJ1-5; D is undetermined. The CDR3 consists of 12 residues. The germline CDR1 and CDR2 sequences are SGHTS and YDEGEE. The V end was cut by 2 bases, the J end by 7 bases, with 7 bases between. For the CDR3, the DNA is TGTGCCAGCAGCTTTGGCTCCCAGCCCCAGCATTTT. It specifies CASSFGSQPQHF.

This clone was recorded only once. The V gene is TRBV4-2, the J gene TRBJ2-1; 14 bases align to TRBD2. There are 18 residues in the CDR3. The germline V gene encodes CDR1 LGHNA and CDR2 YNFKEQ. Germline trimming cut 4 bases from V and 3 bases from J; bases unmatched to any gene: 8. CDR3 DNA sequence: TGTGCCAGCAGCCTTGGGACTAGCGGGAGTCCCCGCTACAATGAGCAGTTCTTC. Encoded protein: CASSLGTSGSPRYNEQFF.

This clone was counted between two and nine times. This chain links TRBV27 with TRBJ1-3; no clear D. The CDR3 totals 14 residues. Germline CDR1 MNHEY, CDR2 SMNVEV (reference sequence). The V gene lost 5 bases and the J gene lost 0 bases, with 8 bases spanning the gap. CDR3: CASSVTASGNTIYF. In DNA form, the CDR3 reads TGTGCCAGCAGTGTGACTGCCTCTGGAAACACCATATATTTT.

CDR3 in DNA: TGTGCCAGCCTGACCGGGGGGGGGCAGGGAGATACGCAGTATTTT. This gives the protein CASLTGGGQGDTQYF. V is TRBV28 and J is TRBJ2-3; TRBD2 matches 8 bases. The CDR3 runs 15 residues. J gave up 5 bases and V 8 bases, and 12 bases lay outside the gene matches. The germline CDR1 and CDR2 sequences are MDHEN and SYDVKM.

The genes are TRBV28 and TRBJ1-2; 11 nucleotides align to TRBD1. The CDR3 has 14 amino acids. In germline, CDR1 is MDHEN, CDR2 SYDVKM. The V segment lost 5 bases and the J segment 5 bases; nucleotides outside the gene matches: 4. The CDR3 region is CASSPGQGVYGYTF. The CDR3 DNA reads as TGTGCCAGCAGTCCGGGACAGGGGGTATATGGCTACACCTTC.

The chain uses TRBV9 and TRBJ2-7, with TRBD1 matching 7 bases. With V trimmed by 3 bases and J by 5 bases, 8 bases remained unmatched. The length of the CDR3 is 14 residues. The V gene's germline CDR1 is SGDLS and CDR2 YYNGEE. DNA of the CDR3: TGTGCCAGCAGCGCGGCGACAGGGTCCCACGAGCAGTACTTC. Protein: CASSAATGSHEQYF.